The 27 T cell receptor beta chains reported below all come from one sample, sequenced in a study. MiXCR, applied by TCRdb to the 5' RACE reads, yields one record per CDR3 protein. The sample has about 43,000 distinct CDR3 sequences, around 23% seen once; the top ten hold roughly 4%. Tregs were sorted as CD4+CD25+CD127-/low cells. Sequencing input: Tregs sorted from a lymph node. The source of these receptors is a female donor with breast cancer.

This clonotype was seen only a few times. The chain combines TRBV13 with TRBJ2-1; D ambiguous. The CDR3 runs 12 residues. Germline CDR1 reads PRHDT; CDR2 reads FYEKMQ (reference sequence). V lost 5 bases to trimming and J lost 7 bases, with 9 bases between them. Here the CDR3 DNA reads TGTGCCAGCAGCGGACGTAGTAATGAGCAGTTCTTC. Encoded protein: CASSGRSNEQFF.

CDR3 sequence (DNA): TGTGCCAGCAGCTCGGACAGGGTACCAGATACGCAGTATTTT. It yields the protein CASSSDRVPDTQYF. This chain links TRBV5-4 with TRBJ2-3; 8 bases align to TRBD1. The junction had 4 bases not matched to a gene; V was cut back by 3 bases and J by 4 bases. The germline CDR1 and CDR2 sequences are SGHNT and YYREEE (reference sequence). The CDR3 is made up of 14 amino acids.

This clonotype was seen a handful of times. The chain couples TRBV10-3 to TRBJ2-7, with D possibly being TRBD1 or TRBD2 (5 bases each). Germline CDR1 is ENHRY and CDR2 is SYGVKD. The V end was cut by 0 bases, the J end by 3 bases, with 9 bases between. The CDR3 has 14 residues. Here the CDR3 DNA reads TGTGCCATCAGTGAGTCGTCAGGGAGCTACGAGCAGTACTTC. Its translation is CAISESSGSYEQYF.

This clonotype has just a few counts. The chain has TRBV28 and TRBJ2-7, with D uncertain. Looked up from germline, CDR1 is MDHEN and CDR2 is SYDVKM. This CDR3 spans 12 amino acids. The ends were cut back, 8 bases at V and 5 bases at J, with 13 bases in the middle. The CDR3: CASQVRSNEQYF. For the CDR3, the DNA is TGTGCCAGCCAGGTGAGGTCGAACGAGCAGTACTTC.

The rearrangement joins TRBV11-2 to TRBJ2-3; 15 bases fit TRBD2. With 4 bases clipped from V and 2 bases from J, the junction kept 22 bases outside the gene matches. Germline-derived CDR1 and CDR2 are SGHAT and FQNNGV. This CDR3 comprises 23 residues. The CDR3 region is CASSSPLHPGTSGRTSFTDTQYF. The DNA for the CDR3 is TGTGCCAGCAGCTCACCCTTACACCCCGGGACTAGCGGGAGGACTTCCTTCACAGATACGCAGTATTTT.

The gene calls are TRBV15 and TRBJ2-7, with D hard to call. This CDR3 is 16 amino acids long. Trimming removed 0 bases from V and 2 bases from J, with 14 bases in between. From germline, CDR1 is LNHNV and CDR2 YYDKDF (reference sequence). CDR3 sequence: CATSRDGSGSAYEQYF. The CDR3 nucleotides are TGTGCCACCAGCAGAGATGGGTCCGGCAGTGCCTACGAGCAGTACTTC.

This chain links TRBV2 with TRBJ2-3; TRBD2 matches 13 bases. Germline lookup yields CDR1 SNHLY and CDR2 FYNNEI. CDR3 length equals 15 residues. After removal of 8 bases from V and 4 bases from J, the junction contained 6 bases not matched to a gene. The CDR3 loop is CASGGLAGEADTQYF. The CDR3 DNA is TGTGCCAGCGGTGGACTAGCGGGAGAGGCAGATACGCAGTATTTT.

Turning to this clonotype: This clone may be a read error of a much larger clone one base away. The CDR3 does not close with the conserved phenylalanine or tryptophan, likely indicating a read error. The chain has TRBV12-3 or TRBV12-4 and TRBJ2-4; D is perhaps TRBD1 (5 bases). V was pared by 4 bases and J by 5 bases, with 15 bases between. The CDR3 runs to 15 residues. This CDR3 is CASSSTQGGENIQYC. The CDR3 DNA reads as TGTGCCAGCAGTTCCACGCAGGGTGGCGAAAACATTCAGTACTGC.

This clonotype was seen ten or more times. The chain couples TRBV30 to TRBJ2-3; no clear D gene. The V gene's germline CDR1 is GTSNPN and CDR2 SVGIG (reference sequence). Trimming took off 2 bases at V and 2 bases at J, with 5 bases between the two ends. The CDR3 extends over 12 amino acids. The CDR3 nucleotides read TGTGCCTGGAGTTCCTTCACAGATACGCAGTATTTT. This encodes CAWSSFTDTQYF.

In the case of this clonotype: The junction departs from germline at one end; a sequencing error may be responsible. This chain joins TRBV7-7 and TRBJ2-5, with TRBD2 identical over 8 bases. This CDR3 is 14 amino acids long. CDR1 and CDR2 from the germline V gene are SSHAT and FNYEAQ (reference sequence). The CDR3 DNA follows: TGTGCCAGCAGCTCGACTAGCGTGGCGGAGACCCAGTGCTTC. Translation: CASSSTSVAETQCF.

This clonotype was observed a handful of times. This rearrangement joins TRBV4-1 to TRBJ2-1, with 9 bases identical to TRBD1. The CDR3 has 17 residues. The V segment lost 4 bases and the J segment 4 bases; nucleotides outside the gene matches: 11. CDR1 is MGHRA, CDR2 YSYEKL, per germline. CDR3 residues: CASSPFSGTGPYNEQFF. CDR3 in DNA: TGCGCCAGCAGCCCCTTTTCTGGGACAGGGCCTTACAATGAGCAGTTCTTC.

The V and J genes are TRBV9 and TRBJ1-1, with 7 bases matching TRBD1. Germline lookup yields CDR1 SGDLS and CDR2 YYNGEE. The CDR3 contains 13 residues. V gave up 4 bases and J gave up 6 bases; unmatched junction bases: 6. CDR3 protein: CASSTDRVAEAFF. The CDR3 DNA reads as TGTGCCAGCAGCACAGACAGGGTCGCTGAAGCTTTCTTT.

The chain joins TRBV7-9 to TRBJ2-7; D uncertain. Germline V gene data show CDR1 as SEHNR and CDR2 as FQNEAQ (reference sequence). The CDR3 contains 12 residues. The germline V and J ends were trimmed by 4 bases and 7 bases, with 11 bases remaining between them. This chain's CDR3 is CASSSREQEQYF. The CDR3 DNA follows: TGTGCCAGCAGCTCCCGAGAGCAAGAGCAGTACTTC.

This clonotype appeared a few times. The chain couples TRBV2 to TRBJ1-2, with D uncertain. The CDR3 loop spans 13 amino acids. Germline lookup yields CDR1 SNHLY and CDR2 FYNNEI. V was clipped by 7 bases and J by 3 bases, with 12 bases between them. The CDR3 nucleotides are TGTGCCAGCATTAACCGCTGGGACTATGGCTACACCTTC. Translation gives CASINRWDYGYTF. Filled out from reference TRBV2 and TRBJ1-2, the complete variable domain reads EPEVTQTPSHQVTQMGQEVILRCVPISNHLYFYWYRQILGQKVEFLVSFYNNEISEKSEIFDDQFSVERPDGSNFTLKIRSTKLEDSAMYFCASINRWDYGYTFGSGTRLTVV.

This clonotype showed up just a few times. This chain links TRBV6-1 with TRBJ1-4, with a weak D call TRBD1 (5 bases). Germline V gene lookup returns CDR1 MNHNS and CDR2 SASEGT. Trimming removed 2 bases from V and 4 bases from J, with 14 bases in between. CDR3 length: 16 residues. This chain's CDR3 is CASSELAGMGNEKLFF. CDR3 DNA sequence: TGTGCCAGCAGTGAACTGGCAGGGATGGGTAATGAAAAACTGTTTTTT.

In this sample, this clonotype turned up many times. The chain carries TRBV7-2 and TRBJ2-3; maybe TRBD2 (5 bases). Germline V lookup: CDR1 SGHTA, CDR2 FQGNSA. This CDR3 region has 16 residues. Trimming left V 6 bases short and J 2 bases short, with 18 bases between. The CDR3 loop is CASSVREKRPTDTQYF. CDR3 bases: TGTGCCAGCAGTGTCCGAGAAAAGCGGCCCACAGATACGCAGTATTTT.

The rearrangement joins TRBV4-3 to TRBJ2-4; a possible D gene is TRBD2 (6 bases). CDR1 is LGHNA and CDR2 is YSLEER in the germline V gene. The germline V and J ends were trimmed by 0 bases and 1 base, with 16 bases remaining between them. The CDR3 covers 18 residues. CDR3: CASSQEAPGGNAKNIQYF. The CDR3 DNA follows: TGCGCCAGCAGCCAAGAGGCGCCAGGAGGGAACGCCAAAAACATTCAGTACTTC.

The chain employs TRBV2 and TRBJ2-1, with 8 bases matching TRBD2. The length of the CDR3 is 13 residues. CDR1 is SNHLY, CDR2 FYNNEI, per germline. V lost 5 bases to trimming and J lost 7 bases; unmatched junction nucleotides: 4. The CDR3 reads CASSPGRANEQFF. The CDR3, as DNA: TGTGCCAGCAGTCCCGGGAGGGCTAATGAGCAGTTCTTC.

This sequence joins TRBV12-3 or TRBV12-4 and TRBJ2-2; 8 bases agree with TRBD2. The J segment lost 6 bases and the V segment lost 6 bases, leaving 6 bases of the junction unmatched. The CDR3 consists of 14 residues. The CDR3 nucleotides are TGTGCCAGCAGGCGCCCAGCGGGAGCCGGGGAGCTGTTTTTT. Protein product: CASRRPAGAGELFF.

The J gene is TRBJ2-3, the V gene TRBV6-6; a weak D match, TRBD2 (6 bases). V lost 6 bases, J lost 4 bases, and 11 bases lay in between. The length of the CDR3 is 13 residues. Germline CDR1 is MNHNY and CDR2 is SVGAGI (reference sequence). The CDR3 reads CASSLREADTQYF. CDR3 in DNA: TGTGCCAGCAGCCTGAGGGAGGCAGATACGCAGTATTTT.

The sample holds a few counts of this clonotype. The rearrangement links TRBV6-1 to TRBJ2-1; 11 bases fit TRBD2. Germline V lookup: CDR1 MNHNS, CDR2 SASEGT. The junction had 5 bases not matched to a gene; V was cut back by 10 bases and J by 6 bases. This CDR3 is built from 13 residues. CDR3 bases: TGTGCCACCCGGCTAGCGGGAGGCAATGAGCAGTTCTTC. As protein: CATRLAGGNEQFF.

This clonotype came up a few times. This chain joins TRBV5-6 and TRBJ1-1; no clear D gene. The CDR3 spans 13 residues. Between the trimmed V and J ends, which lost 2 bases and 5 bases, there was a span of 10 bases. Per germline, CDR1 SGHDT and CDR2 YYEEEE. CDR3 region: CASSFKGGTEAFF. CDR3 sequence (DNA): TGTGCCAGCAGCTTCAAGGGAGGGACTGAAGCTTTCTTT.

The chain is built from TRBV5-4 and TRBJ2-7, with a tentative D call TRBD2 (6 bases). Germline CDR1 reads SGHNT; CDR2 reads YYREEE (reference sequence). The V and J ends lost 4 bases and 5 bases respectively, with 16 bases between them. The CDR3 length is 14 residues. The CDR3, as DNA: TGTGCCAGCAGCGAATCGGGACTCCTGAACGAGCAGTACTTC. Its protein product is CASSESGLLNEQYF.

The chain has TRBV12-3 or TRBV12-4 and TRBJ2-7; weak D call: TRBD1 (6 bases). Between the trimmed V and J ends, which lost 5 bases and 3 bases, there was a span of 11 bases. The CDR3 spans 13 residues. In DNA, the CDR3 is TGTGCCAGCAGTCCGACAGGTTACTACGAGCAGTACTTC. Residues: CASSPTGYYEQYF.

This clonotype was recorded at least ten times. V usage is TRBV28 and J usage is TRBJ2-7, with D possibly matching TRBD2 (5 bases). The germline gives CDR1 MDHEN, CDR2 SYDVKM. CDR3 size: 12 residues. V gave up 5 bases and J gave up 5 bases, with 10 bases separating them. The CDR3 reads CASSQLAHEQYF. The CDR3 bases are TGTGCCAGCAGTCAGCTAGCCCACGAGCAGTACTTC. The full variable domain, with the rest looked up from reference TRBV28 and TRBJ2-7, is DVKVTQSSRYLVKRTGEKVFLECVQDMDHENMFWYRQDPGLGLRLIYFSYDVKMKEKGDIPEGYSVSREKKERFSLILESASTNQTSMYLCASSQLAHEQYFGPGTRLTVT.

The chain carries TRBV7-2 and TRBJ1-2; weak D call: TRBD1 (5 bases). This CDR3 comprises 14 residues. In germline, CDR1 is SGHTA, CDR2 FQGNSA. The V gene lost 4 bases and the J gene lost 4 bases, with 13 bases spanning the gap. DNA for the CDR3: TGTGCCAGCAGCTGGGACTTGTTGGGCTATGGCTACACCTTC. Translated: CASSWDLLGYGYTF.

The chain uses TRBV6-1 and TRBJ2-7; perhaps TRBD2 as D (5 bases). The germline gives CDR1 MNHNS, CDR2 SASEGT. There are 15 residues in the CDR3. Trimming cost V 8 bases and J 0 bases, with 17 bases left between them. The CDR3 reads CASCVNRLSSYEQYF. CDR3 sequence (DNA): TGTGCCAGCTGTGTTAACCGACTAAGCTCCTACGAGCAGTACTTC.